These T cell receptor beta chains were read from a single sample in a study of T cell responses to AZD1222 COVID-19 vaccine. Data came from immunoSEQ multiplex PCR; TCRdb stores just in-frame clones and leaves some out. The sample includes about 150,000 clones, just over 90% of them seen just once. The material was peripheral blood, obtained on day 0 of AZD1222 vaccination. The source is an adult in good health. Each CDR3 is given with its conserved first and last residue. D genes are given only for firm matches. Clone size is stated in some rows and not others, as once, few, many or a class when expanded.

j_call,clone_size,v_call,d_call,cdr3_aa,cdr3_nt
TRBJ1-1,NA,TRBV11-1,NA,CASSLANTEAFF,TGTGCCAGCAGCTTAGCCAACACTGAAGCTTTCTTT
TRBJ1-1,NA,TRBV20-1,NA,CSASRNTEAFF,TGCAGTGCTAGCAGGAACACTGAAGCTTTCTTT
TRBJ1-6,once,TRBV27,NA,CASSLGGWNSPLHF,TGTGCCAGCAGTTTGGGGGGATGGAATTCACCCCTCCACTTT
TRBJ2-5,NA,TRBV14,TRBD2,CASSQATSGRETQYF,TGTGCCAGCAGCCAAGCAACTAGCGGACGAGAGACCCAGTACTTC
TRBJ1-1,NA,TRBV5-3,TRBD1,CARSPWTRTGEAFF,TGTGCCAGAAGCCCTTGGACCCGGACAGGGGAAGCTTTCTTT
TRBJ1-6,NA,TRBV19,NA,CASSMVPYGSPLHF,TGTGCCAGTAGTATGGTCCCCTATGGGTCACCCCTCCACTTT
TRBJ1-1,NA,TRBV30,NA,CAWSVHRAIEAFF,TGTGCCTGGAGTGTACACAGAGCTATTGAAGCTTTCTTT
TRBJ1-6,NA,TRBV6-2/TRBV6-3,NA,CAGSPPYWRGDYNSPLHF,TGTGCCGGCAGTCCCCCCTATTGGAGGGGGGACTATAATTCACCCCTCCACTTT
TRBJ2-1,once,TRBV9,NA,CASSVSVQNEQFF,TGTGCCAGCAGCGTAAGTGTTCAGAATGAGCAGTTCTTC
TRBJ2-7,NA,TRBV30,NA,CAWSRVGEQYF,TGTGCCTGGAGTCGGGTGGGCGAGCAGTACTTC
TRBJ1-5,NA,TRBV6-2/TRBV6-3,TRBD1,CASSYGTGAQPQHF,TGTGCCAGCAGTTATGGGACAGGGGCGCAGCCCCAGCATTTT
TRBJ1-5,once,TRBV2,NA,CASSGVLAGNQPQHF,TGTGCCAGCAGTGGGGTCCTGGCCGGCAATCAGCCCCAGCATTTT
TRBJ2-3,NA,TRBV14,NA,CASSLSDTQYF,TGTGCCAGCAGCCTGTCAGATACGCAGTATTTT
TRBJ1-2,NA,TRBV19,TRBD1,CASSPDRPYGYTF,TGTGCCAGTAGTCCGGACAGGCCATATGGCTACACCTTC
TRBJ1-2,NA,TRBV7-9,NA,CASSLGTVNYGYTF,TGTGCCAGCAGCTTGGGGACGGTTAACTATGGCTACACCTTC
TRBJ2-7,NA,TRBV7-9,TRBD2,CASSSAGISTEQYF,TGTGCCAGCAGCTCAGCGGGAATCAGCACGGAGCAGTACTTC